The rows below give T cell receptor beta chains drawn from one sample of a study of CXCR3-negative and CXCR3-positive naive CD8 T cells. From its re-call of the 5' RACE reads, TCRdb lists each CDR3 protein once, without DNA. This sample lists 120,000 to 150,000 distinct CDR3 sequences; its ten largest clones have around 0.28%. The material sequenced was naive CXCR3+ CD8+ T cells from blood. All receptors come from a human donor in good health. Some clones in this sample may be carry-over from other donors' samples. Both conserved end residues are part of each CDR3.

j_call v_call cdr3_aa
TRBJ2-7 TRBV20-1 CSARSDREYEQYF
TRBJ2-5 TRBV3-1 CASSQGPLGVPSETQYF
TRBJ1-5 TRBV7-2 CASSLWDNDQPQHF
TRBJ2-7 TRBV4-3 CASSQERSVGGYSYEQYF
TRBJ2-7 TRBV28 CASSLDKGGLIYEQYF
TRBJ2-1 TRBV29-1 CSVAEGLLNEQFF
TRBJ2-3 TRBV11-2 CASEQGHGADTQYF
TRBJ2-1 TRBV10-3 CAISESDYNEQFF
TRBJ2-7 TRBV28 CASTDSSYEQYF
TRBJ2-5 TRBV14 CASSQRDRGHETQYF
TRBJ1-1 TRBV28 CASSLVQGAGTEAFF
TRBJ2-2 TRBV21-1 CASSKEKGRKGTGELFF
TRBJ1-2 TRBV7-9 CASSFGQGTYGYTF
TRBJ2-5 TRBV11-2 CASSFPRGGGGEYQETQYF
TRBJ2-2 TRBV7-3 CASSAVGSGELFF
TRBJ2-3 TRBV2 CASSRLAGSDTQYF
TRBJ2-5 TRBV6-6 CASSYTGQQETQCF
TRBJ1-2 TRBV7-2 CASSFPDRNYGYTF
TRBJ1-1 TRBV20-1 CSARDDGALSLDTEAFF
TRBJ2-5 TRBV7-6 CASSPGYQETQYF
TRBJ2-7 TRBV7-8 CASSLSAVYEQYF
TRBJ1-2 TRBV7-3 CASSLGQGNYGYTF
TRBJ2-7 TRBV7-8 CASSDSRDMPSYEQYF
TRBJ2-1 TRBV7-9 CASSLLLAGASGGYNEQFF